This TCR beta chain emerged from a study of graft-versus-host responses after intestinal transplantation. In the study overall: Multivisceral, liver-intestinal, or isolated intestinal grafts were transplanted into recipients.

Produced via immunoSEQ multiplex PCR; TCRdb's table is partial and in-frame only. Of 70,000 to 95,000 clones listed, around 90% were seen once; the top ten hold less than 0.12%. Study outcomes and limitations: GvH clones were identified in recipient marrow, with some first appearing in ileum or blood.

The CDR3 extends over 14 amino acids. Per germline, CDR1 SGHRS and CDR2 YFSETQ. Trimming cost V 3 bases and J 4 bases; bases outside gene matches: 1. This clone was observed a handful of times. What it binds is not known. The sequence was collected from a human donor who received an intestinal transplant. This chain links TRBV5-1 with TRBJ2-3; 11 bases align to TRBD1. Sequenced here: unstimulated CD4+ T cells sorted from spleen or lymph node cells, sampled before intestinal transplant. As DNA, the CDR3 is TGCGCCAGCAGCTGGACAGGGGGCCCAGATACGCAGTATTTT. Its translation is CASSWTGGPDTQYF.